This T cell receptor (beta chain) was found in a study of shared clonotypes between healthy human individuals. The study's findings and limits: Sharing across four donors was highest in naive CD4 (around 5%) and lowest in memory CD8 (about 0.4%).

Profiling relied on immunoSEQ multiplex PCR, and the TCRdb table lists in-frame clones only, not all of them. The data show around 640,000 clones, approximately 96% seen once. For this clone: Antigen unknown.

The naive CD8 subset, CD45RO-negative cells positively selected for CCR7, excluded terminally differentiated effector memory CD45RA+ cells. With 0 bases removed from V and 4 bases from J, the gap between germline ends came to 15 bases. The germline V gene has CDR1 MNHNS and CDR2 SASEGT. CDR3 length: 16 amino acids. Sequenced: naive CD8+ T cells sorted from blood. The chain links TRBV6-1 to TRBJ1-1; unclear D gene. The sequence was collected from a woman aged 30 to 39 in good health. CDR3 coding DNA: TGTGCCAGCAGTGAAGCCCCCTGGGAGGGCAGCACTGAAGCTTTCTTT. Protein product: CASSEAPWEGSTEAFF.